Listed below are T cell receptor beta chains from one sample, sequenced in a study of cytomegalovirus exposure and HLA in healthy donors. The data were produced by immunoSEQ multiplex PCR, yet TCRdb's version contains in-frame clones alone and is incomplete. The data hold roughly 200,000 clones, with 10% to 15% observed a single time. Source material: PBMCs. These receptors were obtained from a man aged 45 to 65 in good health and CMV-seropositive. The CDR3 runs from the conserved cysteine through the conserved F or W. The D gene is left open where the match is weak. Clone size is shown for a subset of rows, as once, few, many or a class of expanded clone.

clone size | D gene | J gene | V gene | CDR3 protein | CDR3 DNA
NA | NA | TRBJ2-7 | TRBV5-1 | CASSLGADREYF | TGCGCCAGCAGCTTGGGAGCTGATCGCGAGTACTTC
few | NA | TRBJ1-5 | TRBV4-1 | CASSQVQARGNQPQHF | TGCGCCAGCAGCCAAGTGCAGGCTCGAGGCAATCAGCCCCAGCATTTT
NA | NA | TRBJ1-1 | TRBV6-5 | CASSYSDTGTEAFF | TGTGCCAGCAGTTACTCGGACACGGGCACTGAAGCTTTCTTT
NA | TRBD1 | TRBJ2-1 | TRBV7-6 | CASSEGQGFVNEQFF | TGTGCCAGCAGCGAGGGACAGGGTTTTGTTAATGAGCAGTTCTTC
few | NA | TRBJ2-7 | TRBV27 | CASSPWGGANHEQYF | TGTGCCAGCAGCCCGTGGGGCGGGGCAAACCACGAGCAGTACTTC
few | NA | TRBJ1-2 | TRBV6-5 | CASSPQTGANYGYTF | TGTGCCAGCAGTCCCCAGACAGGCGCTAACTATGGCTACACCTTC
once | TRBD1 | TRBJ1-2 | TRBV18 | CASSPERTGVYGYTF | TGTGCCAGCTCACCAGAGCGGACAGGGGTCTATGGCTACACCTTC
once | NA | TRBJ2-5 | TRBV5-4 | CASSQEGGGETQYF | TGTGCCAGCAGCCAAGAGGGAGGGGGAGAGACCCAGTACTTC
NA | TRBD1 | TRBJ1-5 | TRBV5-4 | CASSLIPGGQPQHF | TGTGCCAGCAGCTTGATTCCAGGGGGCCAGCCCCAGCATTTT
few | TRBD2 | TRBJ2-1 | TRBV29-1 | CSASLGGGNEQFF | TGCAGCGCCAGCCTCGGGGGGGGCAATGAGCAGTTCTTC
NA | TRBD1 | TRBJ2-1 | TRBV2 | CASRIDRGTYNEQFF | TGTGCCAGCAGAATCGACAGGGGTACCTACAATGAGCAGTTCTTC
NA | TRBD2 | TRBJ2-2 | TRBV6-5 | CASSYIAGNAGELFF | TGTGCCAGCAGTTATATAGCGGGAAACGCCGGGGAGCTGTTTTTT
NA | TRBD1 | TRBJ1-6 | TRBV5-6 | CASSAPGQPNSPLHF | TGTGCCAGCAGCGCACCGGGACAGCCTAATTCACCCCTCCACTTT
NA | TRBD2 | TRBJ2-7 | TRBV10-3 | CAITDGTTRSYEQYF | TGTGCCATCACCGATGGGACTACAAGATCCTACGAGCAGTACTTC
few | TRBD2 | TRBJ2-3 | TRBV7-9 | CASSFGTTSTDTQYF | TGTGCCAGCAGCTTCGGGACTACGAGCACAGATACGCAGTATTTT
NA | TRBD1 | TRBJ1-4 | TRBV6-1 | CASISDRAHEKLFF | TGTGCCAGCATCTCGGACAGGGCCCATGAAAAACTGTTTTTT
NA | TRBD1 | TRBJ2-5 | TRBV9 | CASSRRTDRVVETQYF | TGTGCCAGCAGCCGACGGACAGACAGGGTGGTAGAGACCCAGTACTTC
few | TRBD2 | TRBJ2-5 | TRBV5-4 | CASSPGLAGGQETQYF | TGTGCCAGCAGCCCGGGACTAGCGGGTGGCCAAGAGACCCAGTACTTC
NA | TRBD1 | TRBJ1-5 | TRBV10-1 | CASFGTGPNQPQHF | TGCGCCAGCTTCGGGACAGGGCCTAATCAGCCCCAGCATTTT
NA | NA | TRBJ2-2 | TRBV9 | CASSVFEANTGELFF | TGTGCCAGCAGCGTATTTGAGGCGAACACCGGGGAGCTGTTTTTT
few | TRBD1 | TRBJ2-2 | TRBV5-1 | CASSTSGTGVGTGELFF | TGCGCCAGCAGCACCTCCGGGACAGGGGTGGGGACCGGGGAGCTGTTTTTT
NA | TRBD1 | TRBJ2-7 | TRBV6-5 | CASSPGGSTYEQYF | TGTGCCAGCAGTCCAGGGGGATCTACCTACGAGCAGTACTTC
few | NA | TRBJ2-5 | TRBV9 | CASSVVGGGWETQYF | TGTGCCAGCAGCGTAGTAGGTGGCGGTTGGGAGACCCAGTACTTC
NA | NA | TRBJ1-5 | TRBV21-1 | CASSNGLHSNQPQHF | TGTGCCAGCAGCAATGGACTTCATAGCAATCAGCCCCAGCATTTT
few | NA | TRBJ2-3 | TRBV6-1 | CATRITDTQYF | TGTGCCACGCGGATCACAGATACGCAGTATTTT
few | NA | TRBJ1-6 | TRBV9 | CASRETGGGNSPLHF | TGTGCCAGCAGAGAAACGGGGGGTGGGAATTCACCCCTCCACTTT
NA | NA | TRBJ2-6 | TRBV30 | CAWSVVGHPLSGANVLTF | TGTGCCTGGAGTGTTGTGGGGCACCCCCTCTCTGGGGCCAACGTCCTGACTTTC
NA | NA | TRBJ1-5 | TRBV2 | CASGQSNQPQHF | TGTGCCAGCGGACAGTCCAATCAGCCCCAGCATTTT
NA | NA | TRBJ2-1 | TRBV7-8 | CASSPAGGNNEQFF | TGTGCCAGCAGCCCAGCCGGGGGAAACAATGAGCAGTTCTTC
NA | TRBD1 | TRBJ1-2 | TRBV7-2 | CASSLHSVGQGSGYTF | TGTGCCAGCAGCTTACATAGTGTCGGACAGGGAAGTGGCTACACCTTC
few | TRBD1 | TRBJ1-4 | TRBV6-5 | CASSYSRDSNEKLFF | TGTGCCAGCAGTTACTCCCGGGACAGTAATGAAAAACTGTTTTTT
few | NA | TRBJ2-3 | TRBV4-3 | CASSQETGDTQYF | TGCGCCAGCAGCCAAGAGACGGGAGATACGCAGTATTTT
few | NA | TRBJ1-3 | TRBV6-6 | CATRASSGNTIYF | TGTGCCACCAGGGCAAGCTCTGGAAACACCATATATTTT
few | NA | TRBJ1-2 | TRBV10-3 | CAISGRDNRNYGYTF | TGTGCCATCAGTGGCCGGGACAATCGTAACTATGGCTACACCTTC
few | TRBD1 | TRBJ2-2 | TRBV7-9 | CARRQDRDGNTGELFF | TGTGCCAGAAGGCAAGACAGGGACGGGAACACCGGGGAGCTGTTTTTT
NA | TRBD2 | TRBJ2-5 | TRBV7-2 | CATTGGQETQYF | TGTGCCACCACGGGGGGCCAAGAGACCCAGTACTTC
NA | NA | TRBJ1-1 | TRBV7-2 | CASSLDPNPRGYTEAFF | TGTGCCAGCAGCTTAGATCCTAATCCCCGGGGGTACACTGAAGCTTTCTTT
NA | NA | TRBJ1-5 | TRBV19 | CATNTGGLNQPQHF | TGTGCCACTAACACGGGGGGCTTAAATCAGCCCCAGCATTTT
NA | TRBD2 | TRBJ2-3 | TRBV10-3 | CAISEGSGGASDTQYF | TGTGCCATCAGTGAAGGGAGCGGGGGGGCATCAGATACGCAGTATTTT
few | NA | TRBJ1-1 | TRBV7-9 | CASSISVNTEAFF | TGTGCCAGCAGCATCTCAGTGAACACTGAAGCTTTCTTT
NA | TRBD2 | TRBJ2-3 | TRBV29-1 | CSVLGTSGGLGTQYF | TGCAGCGTTCTCGGGACTAGCGGGGGCCTGGGGACGCAGTATTTT
NA | NA | TRBJ1-5 | TRBV10-3 | CATRRGWDQPQHF | TGTGCCACCCGAAGGGGCTGGGATCAGCCCCAGCATTTT
NA | NA | TRBJ1-4 | TRBV7-2 | CASSLVVSGEKLFF | TGTGCCAGCAGCTTAGTTGTTTCGGGGGAAAAACTGTTTTTT
few | NA | TRBJ1-2 | TRBV14 | CASSQEKGANYGYTF | TGTGCCAGCAGCCAAGAAAAGGGGGCTAACTATGGCTACACCTTC
NA | NA | TRBJ2-7 | TRBV9 | CASSSTGYSYEQYF | TGTGCCAGCAGTTCGACCGGGTACTCCTACGAGCAGTACTTC
NA | NA | TRBJ1-1 | TRBV25-1 | CASSEIHKRQANTEAFF | TGTGCCAGCAGTGAGATCCACAAAAGGCAGGCGAACACTGAAGCTTTCTTT
few | NA | TRBJ2-3 | TRBV7-9 | CATIKTYDTDKQYF | TGTGCCACCATTAAAACATACGACACAGATAAGCAGTATTTT
few | TRBD1 | TRBJ1-4 | TRBV19 | CASTPGQPNEKLFF | TGTGCCAGTACCCCGGGACAGCCTAATGAAAAACTGTTTTTT
NA | NA | TRBJ1-1 | TRBV5-1 | CASSLDPGPTEAFF | TGCGCCAGCAGCTTGGATCCAGGCCCCACTGAAGCTTTCTTT
NA | TRBD1 | TRBJ1-2 | TRBV7-9 | CASSLGDRGRVGYTF | TGTGCCAGCAGCTTAGGGGACAGGGGGCGCGTAGGCTACACCTTC
NA | NA | TRBJ2-6 | TRBV19 | CASSVIRDTVNSGANVLTF | TGTGCCAGTAGTGTAATCCGGGACACGGTCAACTCTGGGGCCAACGTCCTGACTTTC
NA | TRBD1 | TRBJ1-2 | TRBV5-1 | CASSPQGGDYGYTF | TGCGCCAGCAGCCCACAGGGGGGAGACTATGGCTACACCTTC
NA | TRBD1 | TRBJ1-2 | TRBV30 | CAWNPRTGLGYTF | TGTGCCTGGAACCCTCGGACAGGCTTGGGCTACACCTTC